The rows below give T cell receptor beta chains drawn from one sample of a study of early T cells in non-severe SARS-CoV-2 infection. TCRdb re-analysed the 5' RACE reads in MiXCR, keeping a single row per CDR3 protein. The sample lists about 50,000 distinct CDR3 sequences, around 10% seen once, with less than 15% in the top ten. What was sequenced was whole blood. These receptors were taken from an adult who was a healthcare worker with PCR-confirmed SARS-CoV-2 infection or an uninfected control (not recorded which). CDR3s leave out the opening cysteine and the closing phenylalanine or tryptophan. A clone size is listed for some rows: how often the clone was seen (once, few, many), or a class if it is expanded.

cdr3_aa: ASSFVSGDTQY
clone_size: NA
v_call: TRBV7-2
j_call: TRBJ2-3

cdr3_aa: ASSSVGGSGGPTDTQY
clone_size: NA
v_call: TRBV7-2
j_call: TRBJ2-3

cdr3_aa: SARDQGSLEGEQY
clone_size: NA
v_call: TRBV20-1
j_call: TRBJ2-7

cdr3_aa: ASSTVYEGIAKNIQY
clone_size: NA
v_call: TRBV27
j_call: TRBJ2-4

cdr3_aa: ASSPMKGGNTEAF
clone_size: many
v_call: TRBV18
j_call: TRBJ1-1

cdr3_aa: ASSGPGGETQY
clone_size: many
v_call: TRBV7-9
j_call: TRBJ2-5

cdr3_aa: ASSPELAQPQH
clone_size: few
v_call: TRBV3-1
j_call: TRBJ1-5

cdr3_aa: ASSLPRDPPYNEQF
clone_size: NA
v_call: TRBV6-2/TRBV6-3
j_call: TRBJ2-1

cdr3_aa: ASSSTSGLYEQY
clone_size: NA
v_call: TRBV7-9
j_call: TRBJ2-7

cdr3_aa: SADQGGEQF
clone_size: few
v_call: TRBV29-1
j_call: TRBJ2-1

cdr3_aa: ASSFAPRNTEAF
clone_size: many
v_call: TRBV27
j_call: TRBJ1-1

cdr3_aa: SAEDRGNQPQH
clone_size: many
v_call: TRBV20-1
j_call: TRBJ1-5

cdr3_aa: AISDSTGGTEAF
clone_size: NA
v_call: TRBV10-3
j_call: TRBJ1-1

cdr3_aa: ASSPRSGRTEAF
clone_size: few
v_call: TRBV12-3/TRBV12-4
j_call: TRBJ1-1

cdr3_aa: ASSQLPRANTGELF
clone_size: many
v_call: TRBV4-1
j_call: TRBJ2-2

cdr3_aa: ASSHRTSGARQLVETQY
clone_size: many
v_call: TRBV7-6
j_call: TRBJ2-5

cdr3_aa: ASSSRQQNEKLF
clone_size: many
v_call: TRBV7-9
j_call: TRBJ1-4

cdr3_aa: ASSISLAGGIAELF
clone_size: NA
v_call: TRBV19
j_call: TRBJ2-2

cdr3_aa: ASSYDGLAEGLDEQF
clone_size: NA
v_call: TRBV6-5
j_call: TRBJ2-1

cdr3_aa: ASSPGPTGDTQY
clone_size: many
v_call: TRBV9
j_call: TRBJ2-3

cdr3_aa: ASSYPPVHLGQPQH
clone_size: NA
v_call: TRBV6-2/TRBV6-3
j_call: TRBJ1-5

cdr3_aa: ASSLVSHNEQF
clone_size: many
v_call: TRBV7-4
j_call: TRBJ2-1

cdr3_aa: ASSKALGRTSGWGNTDTQY
clone_size: few
v_call: TRBV21-1
j_call: TRBJ2-3

cdr3_aa: SATGTSYEQY
clone_size: many
v_call: TRBV20-1
j_call: TRBJ2-7

cdr3_aa: SVWGQETQY
clone_size: many
v_call: TRBV29-1
j_call: TRBJ2-5

cdr3_aa: ATSAAGDNSPLH
clone_size: NA
v_call: TRBV24-1
j_call: TRBJ1-6

cdr3_aa: ASSYEGNFYEQY
clone_size: many
v_call: TRBV6-6
j_call: TRBJ2-7

cdr3_aa: SAIRGFGSNQPQH
clone_size: many
v_call: TRBV20-1
j_call: TRBJ1-5

cdr3_aa: SARPGAGAANTGELF
clone_size: few
v_call: TRBV20-1
j_call: TRBJ2-2

cdr3_aa: ASSLWGRTSNQPQH
clone_size: many
v_call: TRBV28
j_call: TRBJ1-5

cdr3_aa: SARAGPSYEQY
clone_size: many
v_call: TRBV20-1
j_call: TRBJ2-7

cdr3_aa: ASSLVGRPVFGGGYT
clone_size: many
v_call: TRBV7-2
j_call: TRBJ1-2

cdr3_aa: ASSRDRAYEQY
clone_size: many
v_call: TRBV7-6
j_call: TRBJ2-7

cdr3_aa: SAREDRAKNIQY
clone_size: many
v_call: TRBV20-1
j_call: TRBJ2-4

cdr3_aa: ASSSTGTANTGELF
clone_size: many
v_call: TRBV6-2/TRBV6-3
j_call: TRBJ2-2

cdr3_aa: ASSQRRGVYEQY
clone_size: few
v_call: TRBV4-3
j_call: TRBJ2-7

cdr3_aa: ASSRPSGRAYEQY
clone_size: once
v_call: TRBV11-1
j_call: TRBJ2-7

cdr3_aa: ASNRAGGGLLPYEQY
clone_size: NA
v_call: TRBV6-5
j_call: TRBJ2-7

cdr3_aa: ASSFTPNTEAF
clone_size: few
v_call: TRBV5-5
j_call: TRBJ1-1

cdr3_aa: ASIGRQGEGYT
clone_size: few
v_call: TRBV6-1
j_call: TRBJ1-2

cdr3_aa: AIRKKNSRDLGTSADTQY
clone_size: NA
v_call: TRBV10-3
j_call: TRBJ2-3

cdr3_aa: ASTPTWGSSYNEQF
clone_size: few
v_call: TRBV7-9
j_call: TRBJ2-1

cdr3_aa: ASSRRGKLF
clone_size: many
v_call: TRBV28
j_call: TRBJ1-4

cdr3_aa: ASRPAGLTDTQY
clone_size: NA
v_call: TRBV6-5
j_call: TRBJ2-3

cdr3_aa: ASRGIGPGEYEQY
clone_size: few
v_call: TRBV6-2/TRBV6-3
j_call: TRBJ2-7

cdr3_aa: ASSFRGSPLH
clone_size: many
v_call: TRBV28
j_call: TRBJ1-6

cdr3_aa: ASSPGLAETNEQF
clone_size: many
v_call: TRBV4-3
j_call: TRBJ2-1

cdr3_aa: VSGGPYSYEQY
clone_size: many
v_call: TRBV27
j_call: TRBJ2-7

cdr3_aa: AISDRTGALGGYT
clone_size: NA
v_call: TRBV10-3
j_call: TRBJ1-2

cdr3_aa: ASSKLAGGTDTQY
clone_size: many
v_call: TRBV7-2
j_call: TRBJ2-3

cdr3_aa: ASSRGAFHEQF
clone_size: NA
v_call: TRBV6-5
j_call: TRBJ2-1

cdr3_aa: SVDSGDDEQF
clone_size: few
v_call: TRBV29-1
j_call: TRBJ2-1

cdr3_aa: ASTEVQGAVGEQY
clone_size: many
v_call: TRBV5-1
j_call: TRBJ2-7

cdr3_aa: ASSQDRAPLYEQY
clone_size: NA
v_call: TRBV6-6
j_call: TRBJ2-7

cdr3_aa: ASSQPGHQPQH
clone_size: many
v_call: TRBV4-1
j_call: TRBJ1-5

cdr3_aa: ASSSVPGPSGPDTQY
clone_size: few
v_call: TRBV7-3
j_call: TRBJ2-3

cdr3_aa: ASSLLQGTDTQY
clone_size: NA
v_call: TRBV7-9
j_call: TRBJ2-3